These T cell receptor beta chains were read from a single sample in a study of T cell responses to AZD1222 COVID-19 vaccine. The data were produced by immunoSEQ multiplex PCR, yet TCRdb's version contains in-frame clones alone and is incomplete. The sample lists 90,000 to 140,000 clones, approximately 87% occurring once. Specimen: peripheral blood, collected on day 0 of AZD1222 vaccination. These receptors originate from an adult in good health. Each CDR3 is given with its conserved first and last residue.

V	J	CDR3
TRBV28	TRBJ1-2	CASSFPPGQANYGYTF
TRBV2	TRBJ2-1	CATRQGTSYNEQFF
TRBV9	TRBJ2-2	CASSPRERGSNTGELFF
TRBV5-6	TRBJ1-2	CASSSPHRGRDGYTF
TRBV7-3	TRBJ2-3	CASSQGGAPDTQYF
TRBV14	TRBJ1-4	CASSRSRDEKLFF
TRBV7-9	TRBJ2-2	CATLILTGTGDTGELFF
TRBV5-5	TRBJ2-1	CASASGPGSYNEQFF
TRBV20-1	TRBJ1-2	CSVPNYGYTF
TRBV19	TRBJ1-4	CASRRQGVNEKLFF
TRBV28	TRBJ1-5	CASSWDRAVKASNQPQHF
TRBV9	TRBJ2-7	CASSLDSGLLYEQYF
TRBV5-6	TRBJ1-3	CASGYRAGNTIYF
TRBV2	TRBJ2-1	CASSVESESSYNEQFF
TRBV6-5	TRBJ2-5	CASSRGQQETQYF
TRBV7-2	TRBJ2-7	CASSPGGQGAYEQYF
TRBV5-4	TRBJ2-6	CASSPGTQSSGANVLTF
TRBV6-5	TRBJ2-5	CASSYPGGTQYF
TRBV12-3/TRBV12-4	TRBJ1-5	CASSLRSNQPQHF
TRBV3-1/TRBV3-2	TRBJ1-2	CASSQAAGYTF
TRBV19	TRBJ2-1	CASSMSSAEQFF
TRBV10-3	TRBJ2-7	CAISGQGNSYEQYF
TRBV4-2	TRBJ2-5	CASSQGRASGGARETQYF
TRBV11-1	TRBJ2-7	CASSHSGASYEQYF
TRBV18	TRBJ2-1	CASSPPRRGEDNEQFF
TRBV5-1	TRBJ1-4	CASSRTTNEKLFF
TRBV5-4	TRBJ2-1	CASIREAGADEQFF
TRBV28	TRBJ2-5	CASSLPGQGLETQYF
TRBV19	TRBJ1-6	CASSPGQGGSPLHF
TRBV5-5	TRBJ2-1	CASSFAGLADFSNEQFF
TRBV3-1/TRBV3-2	TRBJ2-2	CASTSGVTGELFF
TRBV6-6	TRBJ2-1	CASSYSSAEDEQFF
TRBV10-3	TRBJ1-5	CAISEKGLGNQPQHF
TRBV5-6	TRBJ2-5	CASSLSSLETQYF